This T cell receptor beta chain was observed in a study of blood T cell repertoires in COVID-19. Study details: Sites across the United States, Italy and Spain contributed samples from acute and convalescent COVID-19. T cells, B-cell-depleted T cells, or PBMCs provided the cDNA or gDNA that served as material.

Germline lookup yields CDR1 LNHDA and CDR2 SQIVND (reference sequence). The junction had 8 bases not matched to a gene; V was cut back by 3 bases and J by 0 bases. CDR3 length equals 16 residues. Patients from Seattle were sampled longitudinally, starting during active infection. Under the authors' procedure: Reference gene primer amplification gave estimated nucleated cell counts. TCRdb keeps only in-frame clones here, not all; method: immunoSEQ multiplex PCR. V and J calls and clone size are as listed in that table; D and trimming were resolved from the DNA. The sample includes about half a million clones, roughly 87% seen only once; the top ten take roughly 0.92%.

The V call is TRBV19, the J call TRBJ2-7, with TRBD2 identical over 7 bases. The specimen was peripheral blood. The TCR sequence derives from a man aged 18 to 29 with COVID-19, enrolled during active disease. CDR3 amino acids: CASSMEGRENSYEQYF. Written as DNA, the CDR3 is TGTGCCAGTAGTATGGAAGGGCGGGAGAACTCCTACGAGCAGTACTTC.